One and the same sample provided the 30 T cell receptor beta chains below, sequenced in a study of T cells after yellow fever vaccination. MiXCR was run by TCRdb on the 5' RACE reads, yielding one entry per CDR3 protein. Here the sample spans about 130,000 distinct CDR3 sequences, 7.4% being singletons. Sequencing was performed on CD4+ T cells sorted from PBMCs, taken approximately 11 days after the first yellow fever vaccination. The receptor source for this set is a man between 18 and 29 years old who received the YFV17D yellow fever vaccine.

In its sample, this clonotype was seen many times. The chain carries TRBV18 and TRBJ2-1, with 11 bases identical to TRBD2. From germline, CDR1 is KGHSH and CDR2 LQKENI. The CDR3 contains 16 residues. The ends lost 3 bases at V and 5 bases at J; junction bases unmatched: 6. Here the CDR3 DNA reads TGTGCCAGCTCACCGCGACTAGCGGGGACGCACAATGAGCAGTTCTTC. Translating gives CASSPRLAGTHNEQFF.

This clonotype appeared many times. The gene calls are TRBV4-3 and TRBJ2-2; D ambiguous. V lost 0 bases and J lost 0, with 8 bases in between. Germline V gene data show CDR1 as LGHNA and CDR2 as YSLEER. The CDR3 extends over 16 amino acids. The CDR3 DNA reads TGCGCCAGCAGCCAAGATGGGCTGGCGAACACCGGGGAGCTGTTTTTT. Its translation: CASSQDGLANTGELFF.

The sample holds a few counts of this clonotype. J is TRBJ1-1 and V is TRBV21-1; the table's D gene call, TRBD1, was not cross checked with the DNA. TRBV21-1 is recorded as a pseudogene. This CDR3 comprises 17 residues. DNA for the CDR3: TGTGCCAGCAGCCCCCTAATAGGACAGGGGACGAACACTGAAGCTTTCTTT. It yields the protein CASSPLIGQGTNTEAFF.

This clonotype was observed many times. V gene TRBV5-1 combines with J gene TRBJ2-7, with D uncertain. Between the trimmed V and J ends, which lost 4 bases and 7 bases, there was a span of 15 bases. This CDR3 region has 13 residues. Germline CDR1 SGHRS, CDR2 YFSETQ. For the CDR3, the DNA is TGCGCCAGCAGCCCAGGCCCCAGGCCGGAGCAGTACTTC. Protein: CASSPGPRPEQYF.

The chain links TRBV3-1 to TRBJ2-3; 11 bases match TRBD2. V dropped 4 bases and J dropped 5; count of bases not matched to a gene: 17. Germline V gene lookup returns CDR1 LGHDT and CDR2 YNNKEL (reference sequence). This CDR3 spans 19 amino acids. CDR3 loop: CASSPDSLAGGPPRDTQYF. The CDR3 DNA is TGTGCCAGCAGCCCAGACTCCCTAGCGGGGGGACCGCCCAGAGATACGCAGTATTTT.

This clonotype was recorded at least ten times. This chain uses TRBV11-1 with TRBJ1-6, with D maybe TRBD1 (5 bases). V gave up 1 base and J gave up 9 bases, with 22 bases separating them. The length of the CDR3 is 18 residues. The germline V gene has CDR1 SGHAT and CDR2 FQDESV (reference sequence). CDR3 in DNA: TGTGCCAGCAGCTTAGATCCAGGGTCCTACCGTATAACTTCACCCCTCCACTTT. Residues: CASSLDPGSYRITSPLHF.

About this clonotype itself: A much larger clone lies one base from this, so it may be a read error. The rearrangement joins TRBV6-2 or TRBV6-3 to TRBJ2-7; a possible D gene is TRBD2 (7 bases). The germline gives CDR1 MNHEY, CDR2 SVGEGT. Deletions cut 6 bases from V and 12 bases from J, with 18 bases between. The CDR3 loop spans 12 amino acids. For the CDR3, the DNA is TGTGCCAGCAGAACGGGGGGCCCGCGGCGGTACTTC. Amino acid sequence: CASRTGGPRRYF.

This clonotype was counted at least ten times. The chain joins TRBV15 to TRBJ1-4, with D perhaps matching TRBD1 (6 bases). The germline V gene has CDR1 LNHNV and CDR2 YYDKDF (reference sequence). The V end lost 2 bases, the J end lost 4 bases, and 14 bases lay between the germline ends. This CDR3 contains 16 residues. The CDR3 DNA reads TGTGCCACCAGCAGATCCTCGGGGGGCGGTAATGAAAAACTGTTTTTT. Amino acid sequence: CATSRSSGGGNEKLFF.

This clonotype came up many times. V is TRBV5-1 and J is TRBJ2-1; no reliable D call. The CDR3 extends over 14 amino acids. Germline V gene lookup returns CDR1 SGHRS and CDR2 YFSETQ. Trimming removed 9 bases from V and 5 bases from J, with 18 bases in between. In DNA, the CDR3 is TGCGCCACCCCACTATCTAGTCCTAACAATGAGCAGTTCTTC. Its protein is CATPLSSPNNEQFF.

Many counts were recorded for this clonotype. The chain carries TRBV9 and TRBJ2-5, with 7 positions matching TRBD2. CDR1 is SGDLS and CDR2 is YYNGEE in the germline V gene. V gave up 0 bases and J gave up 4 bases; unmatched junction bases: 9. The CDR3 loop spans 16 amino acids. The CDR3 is CASSVVSSGVGETQYF. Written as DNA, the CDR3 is TGTGCCAGCAGCGTAGTATCAAGCGGGGTAGGAGAGACCCAGTACTTC.

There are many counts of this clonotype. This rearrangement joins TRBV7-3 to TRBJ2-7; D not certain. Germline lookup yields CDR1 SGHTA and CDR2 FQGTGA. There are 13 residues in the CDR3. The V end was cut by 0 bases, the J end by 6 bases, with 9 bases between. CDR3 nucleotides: TGTGCCAGCAGCTTAACCTCTTACTCCGAGCAGTACTTC. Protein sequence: CASSLTSYSEQYF.

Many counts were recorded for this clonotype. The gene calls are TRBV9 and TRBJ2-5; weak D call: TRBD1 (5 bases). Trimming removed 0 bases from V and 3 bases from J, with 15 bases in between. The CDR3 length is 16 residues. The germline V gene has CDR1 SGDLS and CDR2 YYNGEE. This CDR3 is CASSVEGRAREETQYF. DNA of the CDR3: TGTGCCAGCAGCGTAGAGGGCAGGGCGAGAGAAGAGACCCAGTACTTC.

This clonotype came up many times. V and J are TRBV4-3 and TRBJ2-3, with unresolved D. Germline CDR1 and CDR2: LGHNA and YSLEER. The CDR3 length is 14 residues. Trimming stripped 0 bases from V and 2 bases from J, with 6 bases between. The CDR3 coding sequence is TGCGCCAGCAGCCAAGATTCCAACACAGATACGCAGTATTTT. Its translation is CASSQDSNTDTQYF.

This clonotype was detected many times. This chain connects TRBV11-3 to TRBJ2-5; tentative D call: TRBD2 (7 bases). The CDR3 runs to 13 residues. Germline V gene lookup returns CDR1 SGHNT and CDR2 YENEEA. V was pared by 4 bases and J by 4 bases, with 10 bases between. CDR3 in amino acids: CASSSRGGETQYF. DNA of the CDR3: TGTGCCAGCAGCTCTAGGGGGGGAGAGACCCAGTACTTC.

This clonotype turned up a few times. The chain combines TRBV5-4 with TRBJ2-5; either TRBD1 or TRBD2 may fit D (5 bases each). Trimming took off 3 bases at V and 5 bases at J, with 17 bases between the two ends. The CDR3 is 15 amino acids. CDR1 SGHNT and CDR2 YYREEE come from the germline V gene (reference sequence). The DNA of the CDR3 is TGTGCCAGCAGCTCCGGGACGAATATAGGGGAGACCCAGTACTTC. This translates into CASSSGTNIGETQYF.

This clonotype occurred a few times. In DNA, the CDR3 is TGCAGTGCTAGACAAAGGACAGCCTTCACTGAAGCTTTCTTT. Its translation: CSARQRTAFTEAFF. The gene calls are TRBV20-1 and TRBJ1-1; perhaps TRBD1 as D (6 bases). The germline V and J ends were trimmed by 2 bases and 4 bases, with 14 bases remaining between them. The germline V gene has CDR1 DFQATT and CDR2 SNEGSKA (reference sequence). The CDR3 totals 14 residues.

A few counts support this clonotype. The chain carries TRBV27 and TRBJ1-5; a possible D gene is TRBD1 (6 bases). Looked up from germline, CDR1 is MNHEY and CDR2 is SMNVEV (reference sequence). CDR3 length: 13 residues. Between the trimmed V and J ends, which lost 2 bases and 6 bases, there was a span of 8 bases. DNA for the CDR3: TGTGCCAGCAGTTTAGGGGGGCTTCAGCCCCAGCATTTT. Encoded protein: CASSLGGLQPQHF.

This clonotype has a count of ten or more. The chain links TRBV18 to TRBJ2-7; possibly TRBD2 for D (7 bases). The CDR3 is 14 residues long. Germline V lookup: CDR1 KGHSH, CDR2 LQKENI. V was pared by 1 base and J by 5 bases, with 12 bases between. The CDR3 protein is CASSPLEGGDEQYF. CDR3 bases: TGTGCCAGCTCACCACTGGAGGGGGGGGACGAGCAGTACTTC. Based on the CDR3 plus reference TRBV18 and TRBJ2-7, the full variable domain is NAGVMQNPRHLVRRRGQEARLRCSPMKGHSHVYWYRQLPEEGLKFMVYLQKENIIDESGMPKERFSAEFPKEGPSILRIQQVVRGDSAAYFCASSPLEGGDEQYFGPGTRLTVT.

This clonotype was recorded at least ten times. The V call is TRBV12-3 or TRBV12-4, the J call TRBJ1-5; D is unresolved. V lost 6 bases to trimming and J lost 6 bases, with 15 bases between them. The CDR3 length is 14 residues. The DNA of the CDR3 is TGTGCCAGCAGGGACCTGGACGAGACTCAGCCCCAGCATTTT. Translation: CASRDLDETQPQHF.

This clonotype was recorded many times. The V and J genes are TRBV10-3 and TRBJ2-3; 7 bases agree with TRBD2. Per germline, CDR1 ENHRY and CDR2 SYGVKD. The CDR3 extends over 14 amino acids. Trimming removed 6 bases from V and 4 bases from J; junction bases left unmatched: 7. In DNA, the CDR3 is TGTGCCATCAGCCCAGGCGGGGGATCAGATACGCAGTATTTT. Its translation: CAISPGGGSDTQYF.

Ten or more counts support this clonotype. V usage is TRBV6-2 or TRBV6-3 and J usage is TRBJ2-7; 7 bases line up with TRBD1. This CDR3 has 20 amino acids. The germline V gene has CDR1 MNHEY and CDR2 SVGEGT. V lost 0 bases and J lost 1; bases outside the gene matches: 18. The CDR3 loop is CASSYSSAAGGYQSSYEQYF. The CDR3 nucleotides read TGTGCCAGCAGTTACTCGAGTGCGGCAGGGGGATACCAGTCGTCCTACGAGCAGTACTTC.

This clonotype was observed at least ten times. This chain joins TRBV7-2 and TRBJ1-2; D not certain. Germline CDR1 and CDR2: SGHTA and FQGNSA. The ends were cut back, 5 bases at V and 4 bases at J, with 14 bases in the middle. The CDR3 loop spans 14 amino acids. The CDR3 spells CASSRDKNFYGYTF. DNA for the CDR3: TGTGCCAGCAGCCGTGATAAGAATTTCTATGGCTACACCTTC.

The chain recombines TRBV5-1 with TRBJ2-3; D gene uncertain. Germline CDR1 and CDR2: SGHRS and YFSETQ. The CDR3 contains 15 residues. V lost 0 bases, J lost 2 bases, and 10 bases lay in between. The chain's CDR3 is CASSLVPGSTDTQYF. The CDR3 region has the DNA TGCGCCAGCAGCTTGGTCCCGGGTTCCACAGATACGCAGTATTTT.

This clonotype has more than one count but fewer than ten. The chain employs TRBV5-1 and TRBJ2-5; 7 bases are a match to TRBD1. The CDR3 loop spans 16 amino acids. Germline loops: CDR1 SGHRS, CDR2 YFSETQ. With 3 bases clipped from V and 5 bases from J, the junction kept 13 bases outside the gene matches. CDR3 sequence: CASSSPRQGRWETQYF. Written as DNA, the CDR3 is TGCGCCAGCAGCTCCCCTCGACAGGGCAGGTGGGAGACCCAGTACTTC.

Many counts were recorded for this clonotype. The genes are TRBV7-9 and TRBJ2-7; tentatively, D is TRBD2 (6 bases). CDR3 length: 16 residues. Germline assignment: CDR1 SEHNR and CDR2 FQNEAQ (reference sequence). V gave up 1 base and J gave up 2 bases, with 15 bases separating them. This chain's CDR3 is CASSLGRGLAAYEQYF. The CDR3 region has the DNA TGTGCCAGCAGCTTAGGGCGGGGACTGGCTGCCTACGAGCAGTACTTC.

The CDR3 DNA sequence: TGTGCCAGCAGCCAAGAACCCCGGGACAGGGGCACTGAAGCTTTCTTT. Its protein product is CASSQEPRDRGTEAFF. This chain links TRBV3-1 with TRBJ1-1, with 10 bases lining up with TRBD1. This CDR3 is 16 amino acids long. J gave up 4 bases and V 0 bases, and 5 bases lay outside the gene matches. Germline V CDR1 and CDR2: LGHDT, YNNKEL (reference sequence).

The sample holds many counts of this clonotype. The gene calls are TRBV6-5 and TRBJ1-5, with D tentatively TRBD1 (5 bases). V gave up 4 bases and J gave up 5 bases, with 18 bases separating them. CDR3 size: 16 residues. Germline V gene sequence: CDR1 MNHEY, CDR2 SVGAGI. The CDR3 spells CASSSGLILGDQPQHF. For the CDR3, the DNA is TGTGCCAGCAGTTCAGGACTCATCTTGGGGGATCAGCCCCAGCATTTT.

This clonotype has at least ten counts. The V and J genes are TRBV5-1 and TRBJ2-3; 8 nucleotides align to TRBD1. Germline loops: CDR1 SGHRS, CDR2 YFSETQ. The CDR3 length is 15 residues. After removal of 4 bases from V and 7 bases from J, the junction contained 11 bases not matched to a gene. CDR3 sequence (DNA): TGCGCCAGCAGCCTCCAGGGGCAGGGGGCAAATACGCAGTATTTT. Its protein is CASSLQGQGANTQYF.

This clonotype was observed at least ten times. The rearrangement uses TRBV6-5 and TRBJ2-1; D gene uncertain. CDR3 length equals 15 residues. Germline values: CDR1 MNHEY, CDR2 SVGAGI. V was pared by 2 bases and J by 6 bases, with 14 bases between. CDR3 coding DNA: TGTGCCAGCAGTTACCTACCGTGGGGTCCCAATGAGCAGTTCTTC. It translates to CASSYLPWGPNEQFF.

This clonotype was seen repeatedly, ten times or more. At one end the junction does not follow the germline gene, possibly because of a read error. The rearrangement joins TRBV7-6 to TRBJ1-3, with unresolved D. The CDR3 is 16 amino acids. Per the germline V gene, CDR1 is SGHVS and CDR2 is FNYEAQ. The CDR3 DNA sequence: TGTGCCGGCAGCTTAGAAAAGGCGAGCTCTGGAAACACCATATATTTT. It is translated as CAGSLEKASSGNTIYF.